The rows below give T cell receptor beta chains drawn from one sample of a study of identical twins' blood T cells. TCRdb re-derived calls from the 5' RACE reads in MiXCR, one entry per CDR3 protein. This sample has 350,000 to 450,000 distinct CDR3 sequences, with about 28% found just once. The sequenced sample was PBMCs. All receptors derive from a woman between 18 and 50 years old in good health. CDR3s include the opening cysteine and the closing phenylalanine or tryptophan. The D gene is left open where the match is weak. Expanded clones are given a class, and other clones once, few, many or no size at all.

D | length | size | J | V | CDR3 | DNA
. | 14 | few | TRBJ1-2 | TRBV29-1 | CSVEDPRGAYGYTF | TGCAGCGTTGAAGATCCCCGAGGGGCCTATGGCTACACCTTC
. | 13 | . | TRBJ2-1 | TRBV9 | CASTSSNHNEQFF | TGTGCCAGCACCTCCTCTAACCACAATGAGCAGTTCTTC
. | 14 | . | TRBJ1-2 | TRBV20-1 | CSAADQTGPYGYTF | TGCAGTGCGGCTGACCAGACAGGACCCTATGGCTACACCTTC
. | 17 | many | TRBJ2-4 | TRBV4-3 | CASSQDLGGRAKNIQYF | TGCGCCAGCAGCCAAGATCTAGGGGGACGAGCCAAAAACATTCAGTACTTC
. | 13 | . | TRBJ2-1 | TRBV9 | CASGESSYNEQFF | TGTGCCAGCGGGGAGAGCTCCTACAATGAGCAGTTCTTC
. | 13 | few | TRBJ2-1 | TRBV9 | CASSVVLSNEQFF | TGTGCCAGCAGCGTAGTACTATCCAATGAGCAGTTCTTC
. | 13 | . | TRBJ2-7 | TRBV29-1 | CSVQGLGGYEQYF | TGCAGCGTTCAGGGGCTTGGGGGATACGAGCAGTACTTC
. | 13 | few | TRBJ2-7 | TRBV5-1 | CASSLAISYEQYF | TGCGCCAGCAGCTTGGCCATTTCCTACGAGCAGTACTTC
. | 15 | few | TRBJ1-5 | TRBV4-3 | CASSQDHRSNQPQHF | TGCGCCAGCAGCCAAGATCACCGTAGCAATCAGCCCCAGCATTTT
. | 12 | . | TRBJ2-7 | TRBV29-1 | CSAYGTLYEQYF | TGCAGCGCCTACGGGACACTCTACGAGCAGTACTTC
TRBD2 | 16 | . | TRBJ2-2 | TRBV11-2 | CASSFGLAGVDGELFF | TGTGCCAGCAGCTTTGGGCTAGCGGGAGTAGACGGGGAGCTGTTTTTT
. | 14 | . | TRBJ1-5 | TRBV16 | CASSQSLPGQPQHF | TGTGCCAGCAGCCAATCCCTTCCCGGGCAGCCCCAGCATTTT
. | 14 | few | TRBJ2-1 | TRBV6-2/TRBV6-3 | CASSYQGSYNEQFF | TGTGCCAGCAGTTATCAGGGGTCCTACAATGAGCAGTTCTTC
. | 14 | . | TRBJ2-1 | TRBV5-4 | CASSWGDSPNEQFF | TGTGCCAGCTCTTGGGGGGACTCTCCCAATGAGCAGTTCTTC
TRBD2 | 15 | few | TRBJ2-1 | TRBV6-2/TRBV6-3 | CASSRLAGKVNEQFF | TGTGCCAGCAGTCGACTAGCGGGAAAGGTCAATGAGCAGTTCTTC
. | 15 | . | TRBJ1-3 | TRBV3-1 | CASSQAGRSGNTIYF | TGTGCCAGCAGCCAAGCGGGGCGCTCTGGAAACACCATATATTTT
. | 14 | many | TRBJ1-4 | TRBV6-1 | CASSDPGDGGKLFF | TGTGCCAGCAGTGACCCCGGCGACGGAGGAAAACTGTTTTTT
. | 14 | many | TRBJ1-4 | TRBV20-1 | CSAREGGGNEKLFF | TGCAGTGCTAGAGAGGGGGGGGGTAATGAAAAACTGTTTTTT
TRBD1 | 17 | few | TRBJ1-2 | TRBV3-1 | CASSQESETGITYGYTF | TGTGCCAGCAGCCAAGAATCGGAGACAGGGATAACGTATGGCTACACCTTC
. | 13 | . | TRBJ1-2 | TRBV29-1 | CSVGPDTRGGYTF | TGCAGCGTTGGGCCGGACACCCGAGGGGGCTACACCTTC
TRBD1 | 15 | . | TRBJ1-1 | TRBV7-2 | CASTLTGTSNTEAFF | TGTGCCAGCACCCTGACAGGGACGTCGAACACTGAAGCTTTCTTT
. | 13 | few | TRBJ1-2 | TRBV6-5 | CASSYLASSGYTF | TGTGCCAGCAGTTATCTGGCTTCGAGTGGCTACACCTTC
. | 12 | . | TRBJ2-1 | TRBV27 | CASSKGDHPKFF | TGTGCCAGCAGCAAAGGGGACCACCCTAAGTTCTTC
. | 15 | few | TRBJ1-1 | TRBV9 | CASSVGGGGAAEAFF | TGTGCCAGCAGCGTAGGAGGTGGGGGGGCGGCTGAAGCTTTCTTT
. | 14 | . | TRBJ1-3 | TRBV20-1 | CSARDRAAGNTVYF | TGCAGTGCTAGAGATAGGGCAGCCGGAAACACCGTATATTTT
. | 12 | few | TRBJ2-7 | TRBV10-3 | CAIREGSYEQYF | TGTGCCATCAGAGAGGGTTCCTACGAGCAGTACTTC
. | 13 | . | TRBJ1-1 | TRBV20-1 | CSARSTGGTEAFF | TGCAGTGCTAGGAGTACAGGCGGCACTGAAGCTTTCTTT
. | 15 | few | TRBJ1-6 | TRBV6-1 | CASSGGRGTNSPLHF | TGTGCCAGCAGTGGAGGCAGGGGCACTAATTCACCCCTCCACTTT
. | 15 | . | TRBJ1-5 | TRBV7-8 | CASSLYSFGNQPQHF | TGTGCCAGCAGCTTATACAGCTTCGGCAATCAGCCCCAGCATTTT
. | 12 | . | TRBJ2-1 | TRBV29-1 | CSVNRNYNEQFF | TGCAGCGTTAACAGAAACTACAATGAGCAGTTCTTC
. | 12 | . | TRBJ2-7 | TRBV20-1 | CSASQDSYEQYF | TGCAGTGCTAGTCAGGACTCCTACGAGCAGTACTTC
TRBD1 | 13 | few | TRBJ1-1 | TRBV7-9 | CASTWTGNAEAFF | TGTGCCAGCACTTGGACAGGAAACGCTGAAGCTTTCTTT
. | 12 | . | TRBJ2-7 | TRBV29-1 | CSVQGIAYEQYF | TGCAGCGTTCAGGGGATAGCTTACGAGCAGTACTTC
. | 13 | many | TRBJ1-2 | TRBV12-3/TRBV12-4 | CASSRDGNYGYTF | TGTGCCAGCAGTAGGGACGGGAACTATGGCTACACCTTC
. | 14 | . | TRBJ2-3 | TRBV20-1 | CSARPTALPDTQYF | TGCAGTGCTAGACCGACAGCTTTGCCAGATACGCAGTATTTT
. | 13 | . | TRBJ1-5 | TRBV20-1 | CSAIRTSNQPQHF | TGCAGTGCAATCCGAACCTCTAATCAGCCCCAGCATTTT
. | 16 | . | TRBJ2-2 | TRBV7-9 | CASSPMRGDNTGELFF | TGTGCCAGCAGCCCGATGAGGGGGGACAACACCGGGGAGCTGTTTTTT
. | 13 | . | TRBJ1-1 | TRBV6-4 | CASSLQPGAEAFF | TGTGCCAGCAGTCTCCAACCGGGGGCAGAAGCTTTCTTT
. | 13 | . | TRBJ1-5 | TRBV6-2/TRBV6-3 | CASRSDGVRTQHF | TGTGCCAGCAGATCCGACGGGGTCCGGACCCAGCATTTT
. | 14 | . | TRBJ1-1 | TRBV10-2 | CASRRGGRNTEAFF | TGCGCCAGCAGAAGAGGAGGGAGGAACACTGAAGCTTTCTTT
. | 13 | many | TRBJ1-6 | TRBV19 | CASSGRPNSPLHF | TGTGCCAGTAGTGGCAGGCCGAATTCACCCCTCCACTTT
. | 14 | . | TRBJ1-3 | TRBV7-9 | CAIPVTGARNTIYF | TGTGCCATCCCCGTGACAGGAGCCCGGAACACCATATATTTT
. | 12 | few | TRBJ2-2 | TRBV11-2 | CASSSSSGELFF | TGTGCCAGCAGCTCGAGCTCTGGGGAGCTGTTTTTT
. | 14 | few | TRBJ1-1 | TRBV11-2 | CASSLVHLTTEAFF | TGTGCCAGCAGCTTAGTACACTTGACCACTGAAGCTTTCTTT
. | 13 | few | TRBJ2-3 | TRBV20-1 | CSAPSRDTDTQYF | TGCAGTGCTCCGTCCAGAGACACAGATACGCAGTATTTT
. | 14 | . | TRBJ1-5 | TRBV5-1 | CASSSGDGNQPQHF | TGCGCCAGCAGCTCGGGGGATGGCAATCAGCCCCAGCATTTT
. | 15 | few | TRBJ1-2 | TRBV5-1 | CASSLGTRTTYGYTF | TGCGCCAGCAGCTTGGGAACCCGGACAACCTATGGCTACACCTTC
. | 14 | few | TRBJ1-1 | TRBV5-6 | CASSWWGVRTEAFF | TGTGCCAGCAGCTGGTGGGGAGTTCGGACTGAAGCTTTCTTT
. | 13 | . | TRBJ2-7 | TRBV20-1 | CSAILPASYEQYF | TGCAGTGCTATACTGCCAGCGTCGTACGAGCAGTACTTC
. | 14 | many | TRBJ1-4 | TRBV14 | CASSHGYRRVKLFF | TGTGCCAGCAGCCACGGATATCGGCGAGTCAAACTGTTTTTT
TRBD2 | 17 | . | TRBJ2-2 | TRBV19 | CASSIGAGGLNTGELFF | TGTGCCAGTAGTATTGGAGCGGGAGGGCTTAACACCGGGGAGCTGTTTTTT
. | 12 | few | TRBJ2-3 | TRBV11-2 | CASSSVEAMQYF | TGTGCCAGCAGCTCCGTGGAGGCAATGCAGTATTTT
. | 13 | few | TRBJ1-2 | TRBV12-3/TRBV12-4 | CASSPRQASGYTF | TGTGCCAGCAGTCCCCGACAGGCCTCGGGCTACACCTTC
. | 13 | few | TRBJ1-1 | TRBV4-1 | CATRGGAGTEAFF | TGCGCCACTCGGGGGGGCGCCGGCACTGAAGCTTTCTTT
. | 13 | . | TRBJ1-1 | TRBV6-5 | CAGSYSRGTEAFF | TGTGCCGGCAGTTACTCAAGGGGCACTGAAGCTTTCTTT